These T cell receptor beta chains were read from a single sample in a study of spatial heterogeneity in lung cancer. TCRdb analysed the 5' RACE reads with MiXCR anew, one entry per CDR3 protein. The table includes some 43,000 distinct CDR3 sequences, over 9.5% detected once. Sequenced here: PBMCs, sampled at follow-up. The receptor set was obtained from a female donor with early-stage non-small cell lung cancer. Each CDR3 is given with its conserved first and last residue. Some rows mark clone size as missing; the rest say once, few, many or name a class of expanded clone.

V	size	J	CDR3
TRBV24-1	few	TRBJ1-5	CATSDPGDQPQHF
TRBV4-3	few	TRBJ2-1	CASSQGATGVGSYNEQFF
TRBV28	few	TRBJ1-5	CASSTYRGDNQPQHF
TRBV29-1	many	TRBJ2-5	CSGRASDGETQYF
TRBV7-3	many	TRBJ2-3	CASSVQPGLNTDTQYF
TRBV7-3	medium-sized	TRBJ1-1	CASSLEFGTEAFF
TRBV6-1	few	TRBJ1-1	CASSVQGSMNTEAFF
TRBV4-2	many	TRBJ2-5	CASSQAWDSDVTQYF
TRBV29-1	few	TRBJ2-1	CSVVLSGLAGFSYNEQFF
TRBV5-1	many	TRBJ2-2	CASSLWAGPGELFF
TRBV29-1	.	TRBJ1-1	CSVYQGGTEAFF
TRBV7-2	many	TRBJ1-1	CASSLVRVRTEAFF
TRBV7-2	many	TRBJ2-7	CASSPPGAGNEQYF
TRBV12-3/TRBV12-4	few	TRBJ1-4	CASSSDRVNEKLFF
TRBV20-1	many	TRBJ2-3	CSALKGITDTQYF
TRBV11-2	many	TRBJ2-4	CASSLREAKNIQYF
TRBV7-6	many	TRBJ2-1	CASSLDIPRDRGMGGNEQFF
TRBV6-2/TRBV6-3	.	TRBJ1-2	CASSLLRSRYTF
TRBV28	few	TRBJ2-3	CASSPGTLDTQYF
TRBV10-2	many	TRBJ1-6	CASSESTGRYNSPLHF
TRBV2	few	TRBJ2-5	CASNEAGETQYF
TRBV2	many	TRBJ1-3	CASFGWGRRFSGNTIYF
TRBV7-9	.	TRBJ2-1	CASSRIKDEQFF
TRBV7-8	few	TRBJ2-2	CASSPRRIGANTGELFF
TRBV29-1	medium-sized	TRBJ2-7	CSVAPTGFGLEQYF
TRBV11-2	few	TRBJ2-5	CASSLVQQETQYF
TRBV15	.	TRBJ2-7	CATSGLQGANPYEQYF
TRBV20-1	many	TRBJ1-1	CSAAGAVDGTEAFF
TRBV2	many	TRBJ2-2	CASSETATGELFF
TRBV10-3	.	TRBJ2-7	CAISEIRLAGTYEQYF
TRBV4-3	.	TRBJ2-6	CASSQESPGANVLTF
TRBV5-1	many	TRBJ2-1	CASSLMGQGQEQFF
TRBV2	few	TRBJ1-1	CAVRQGQVEAFF
TRBV10-3	many	TRBJ2-7	CAISDRADEQYF
TRBV7-8	.	TRBJ2-3	CASRNRAKDTQYF
TRBV5-1	medium-sized	TRBJ2-3	CASSLPGGYTDTQYF
TRBV6-5	.	TRBJ1-4	CASSYRVANVKLFF
TRBV5-6	few	TRBJ2-7	CASSLLGDPSNSYEQYF
TRBV7-9	many	TRBJ2-1	CASRGSGLAGRFSYNEQFF
TRBV6-5	few	TRBJ2-7	CASSYLAGVTNEQYF
TRBV11-1	few	TRBJ1-1	CASSPGPGQGWTEAFF
TRBV10-3	many	TRBJ1-1	CAARKGLNTEAFF
TRBV20-1	many	TRBJ2-2	CSASSQPGARELFF
TRBV19	few	TRBJ1-1	CASRNRGTEAFF
TRBV18	many	TRBJ1-1	CASSPQGATEAFF
TRBV5-4	.	TRBJ2-7	CASSLLHEQYF
TRBV19	.	TRBJ1-1	CASSDRKRVEGAFF
TRBV4-3	.	TRBJ1-1	CASSQAGTAEALAFF
TRBV7-9	few	TRBJ2-7	CASRVYYEQYF
TRBV4-1	few	TRBJ2-3	CASSQVGLGTDTQYF
TRBV28	few	TRBJ1-1	CASTLGQGLVREAFF
TRBV7-6	many	TRBJ2-6	CASSSRIRHGANVLTF
TRBV7-2	few	TRBJ2-2	CASSGDIGELFF
TRBV5-5	.	TRBJ2-5	CASSMSRVETQYF
TRBV19	.	TRBJ2-5	CASSMGETQYF
TRBV7-8	.	TRBJ2-5	CASSLNSGGETQYF
TRBV5-4	few	TRBJ1-2	CASSPRGGQLYGYTF